The clone carrying this T cell receptor (beta chain) was seen just once. The CDR3 sequence is 14 residues long. CDR1 and CDR2 (germline): SQVTM, ANQGSEA. V was cut by 4 bases and J by 3 bases, with 15 bases left in between. In the authors' methods: Estimation of nucleated cell counts was performed using reference gene primer amplification. Sequencing was performed with immunoSEQ multiplex PCR; in TCRdb, only in-frame clones are kept and a portion is missing. V and J calls and clone size are copied from that table; D and trimming were computed from the DNA. The sample has 190,000 or so clones; more than 75% are singletons. This sample stems from a study of blood T cell repertoires in COVID-19. Study-wide background: COVID-19 samples from acute and convalescent phases originated in the United States, Italy and Spain. Sources were T cells, B-cell-depleted T cells, or PBMCs; the material itself was cDNA or gDNA.

The rearrangement uses TRBV29-1 and TRBJ1-2, with TRBD1 as a possible D gene (6 bases). This receptor was identified in a man aged 35 to 55 with active or convalescent COVID-19. Material for sequencing was peripheral blood. The CDR3 coding sequence is TGCAGCGTTGCACAGGGTAGTAGTGACTATGGCTACACCTTC. Translation gives CSVAQGSSDYGYTF.